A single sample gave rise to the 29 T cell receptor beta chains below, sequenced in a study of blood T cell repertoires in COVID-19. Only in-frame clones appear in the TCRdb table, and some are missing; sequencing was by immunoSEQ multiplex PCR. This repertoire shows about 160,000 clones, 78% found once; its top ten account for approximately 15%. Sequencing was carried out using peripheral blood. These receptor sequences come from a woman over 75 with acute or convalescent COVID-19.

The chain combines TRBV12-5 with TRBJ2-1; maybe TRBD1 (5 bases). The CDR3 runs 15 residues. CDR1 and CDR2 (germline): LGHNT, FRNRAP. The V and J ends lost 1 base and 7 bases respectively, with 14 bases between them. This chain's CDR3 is CASGLGTAQGNEQFF. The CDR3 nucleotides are TGTGCTAGTGGTTTGGGCACCGCCCAGGGAAATGAGCAGTTCTTC. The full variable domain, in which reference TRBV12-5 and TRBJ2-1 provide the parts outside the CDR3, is DARVTQTPRHKVTEMGQEVTMRCQPILGHNTVFWYRQTMMQGLELLAYFRNRAPLDDSGMPKDRFSAEMPDATLATLKIQPSEPRDSAVYFCASGLGTAQGNEQFFGPGTRLTVL.

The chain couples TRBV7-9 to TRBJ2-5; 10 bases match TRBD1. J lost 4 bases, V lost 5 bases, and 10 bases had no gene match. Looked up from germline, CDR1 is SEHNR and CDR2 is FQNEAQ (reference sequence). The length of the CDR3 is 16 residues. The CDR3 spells CASSPGQGQKRETQYF. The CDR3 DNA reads TGTGCCAGCAGCCCGGGACAGGGGCAAAAGAGAGAGACCCAGTACTTC.

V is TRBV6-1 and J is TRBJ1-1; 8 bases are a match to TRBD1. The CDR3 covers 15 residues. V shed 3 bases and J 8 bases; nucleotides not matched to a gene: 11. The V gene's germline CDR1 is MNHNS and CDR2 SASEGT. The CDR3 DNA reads TGTGCCAGCAGTGACCCGGGACAGGCCTCGTTCGAAGCTTTCTTT. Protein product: CASSDPGQASFEAFF.

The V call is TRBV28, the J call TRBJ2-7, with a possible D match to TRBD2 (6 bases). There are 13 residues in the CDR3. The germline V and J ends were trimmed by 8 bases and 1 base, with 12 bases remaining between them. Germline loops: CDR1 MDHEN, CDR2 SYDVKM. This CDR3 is CASQPGVSYEQYF. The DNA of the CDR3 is TGTGCCAGCCAACCGGGGGTTTCCTACGAGCAGTACTTC.

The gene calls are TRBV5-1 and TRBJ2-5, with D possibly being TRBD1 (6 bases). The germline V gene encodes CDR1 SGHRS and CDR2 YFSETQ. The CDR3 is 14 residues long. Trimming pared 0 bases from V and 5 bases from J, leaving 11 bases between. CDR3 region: CASSLGGGPETQYF. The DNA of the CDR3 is TGCGCCAGCAGCTTGGGTGGGGGCCCGGAGACCCAGTACTTC.

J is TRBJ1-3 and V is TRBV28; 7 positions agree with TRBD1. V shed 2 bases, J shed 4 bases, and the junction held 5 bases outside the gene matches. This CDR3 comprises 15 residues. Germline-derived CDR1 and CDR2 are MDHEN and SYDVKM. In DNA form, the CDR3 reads TGTGCCAGCAGTTTAGGACAGGCCTGGGGAAACACCATATATTTT. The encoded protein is CASSLGQAWGNTIYF.

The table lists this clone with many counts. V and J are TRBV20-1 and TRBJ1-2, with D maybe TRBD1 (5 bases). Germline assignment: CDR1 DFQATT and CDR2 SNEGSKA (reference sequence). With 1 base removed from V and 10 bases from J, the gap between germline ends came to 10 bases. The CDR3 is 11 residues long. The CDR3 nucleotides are TGCAGTGCTAGAGTTTCGACAGACTACACCTTC. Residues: CSARVSTDYTF.

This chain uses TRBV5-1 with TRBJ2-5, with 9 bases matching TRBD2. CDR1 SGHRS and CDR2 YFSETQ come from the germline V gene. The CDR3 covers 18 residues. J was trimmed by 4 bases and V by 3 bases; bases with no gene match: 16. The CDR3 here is CASSSSGAGGRLGETQYF. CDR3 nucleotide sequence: TGCGCCAGCAGCTCCTCGGGGGCGGGAGGGCGTCTGGGAGAGACCCAGTACTTC.

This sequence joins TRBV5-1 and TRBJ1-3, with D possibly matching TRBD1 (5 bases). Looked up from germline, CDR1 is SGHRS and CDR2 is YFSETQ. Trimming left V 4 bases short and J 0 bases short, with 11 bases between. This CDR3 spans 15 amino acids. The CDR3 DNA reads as TGCGCCAGCAGCCGGGACGGGAGCTCTGGAAACACCATATATTTT. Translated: CASSRDGSSGNTIYF.

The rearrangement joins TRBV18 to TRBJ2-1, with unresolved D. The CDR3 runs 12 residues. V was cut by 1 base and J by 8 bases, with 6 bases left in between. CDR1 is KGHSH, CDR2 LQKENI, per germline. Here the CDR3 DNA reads TGTGCCAGCTCACCACTTTCGGATGAGCAGTTCTTC. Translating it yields CASSPLSDEQFF.

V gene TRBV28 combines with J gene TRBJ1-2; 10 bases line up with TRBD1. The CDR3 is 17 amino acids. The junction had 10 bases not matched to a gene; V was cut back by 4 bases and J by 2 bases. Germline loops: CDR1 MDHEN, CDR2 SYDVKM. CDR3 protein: CASSSVTGGAANYGYTF. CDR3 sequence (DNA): TGTGCCAGCAGTTCCGTGACAGGGGGCGCGGCAAACTATGGCTACACCTTC.

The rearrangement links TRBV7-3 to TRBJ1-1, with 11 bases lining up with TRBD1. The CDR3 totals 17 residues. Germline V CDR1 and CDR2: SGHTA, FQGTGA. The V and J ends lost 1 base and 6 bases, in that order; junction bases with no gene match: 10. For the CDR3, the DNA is TGTGCCAGCAGCTTAATGGGTATCGGGACAGGGGGTCCTGAAGCTTTCTTT. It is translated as CASSLMGIGTGGPEAFF.

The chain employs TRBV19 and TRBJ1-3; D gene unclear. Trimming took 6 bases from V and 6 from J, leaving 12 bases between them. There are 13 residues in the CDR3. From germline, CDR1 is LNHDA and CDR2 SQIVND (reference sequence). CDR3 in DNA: TGTGCCAGTAGGGGCAGACCTGAAAACACCATATATTTT. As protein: CASRGRPENTIYF.

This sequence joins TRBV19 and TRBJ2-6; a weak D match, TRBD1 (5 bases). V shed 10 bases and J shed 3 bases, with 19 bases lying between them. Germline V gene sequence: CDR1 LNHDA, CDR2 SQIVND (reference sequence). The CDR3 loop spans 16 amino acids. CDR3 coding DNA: TGTGCCACCCGGGTGAACGGCCAGGGTGGGGCCAACGTCCTGACTTTC. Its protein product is CATRVNGQGGANVLTF.

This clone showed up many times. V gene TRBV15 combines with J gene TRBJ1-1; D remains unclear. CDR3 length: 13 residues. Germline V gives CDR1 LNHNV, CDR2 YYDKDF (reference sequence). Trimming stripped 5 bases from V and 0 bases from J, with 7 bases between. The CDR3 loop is CATSRALNTEAFF. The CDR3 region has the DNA TGTGCCACCAGCCGCGCATTGAACACTGAAGCTTTCTTT.

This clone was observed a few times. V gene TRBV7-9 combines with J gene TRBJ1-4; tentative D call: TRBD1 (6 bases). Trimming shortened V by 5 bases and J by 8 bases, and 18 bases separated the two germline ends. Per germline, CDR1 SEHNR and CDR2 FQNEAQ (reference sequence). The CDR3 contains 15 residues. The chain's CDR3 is CASSQVEGVVEKLFF. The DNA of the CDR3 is TGTGCCAGCAGCCAGGTAGAGGGGGTTGTCGAAAAACTGTTTTTT.

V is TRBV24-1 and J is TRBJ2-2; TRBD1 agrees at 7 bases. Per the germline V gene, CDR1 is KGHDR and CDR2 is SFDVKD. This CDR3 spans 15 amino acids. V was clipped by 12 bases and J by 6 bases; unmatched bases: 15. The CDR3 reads CAADWAEGAAGELFF. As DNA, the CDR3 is TGTGCCGCCGACTGGGCCGAGGGGGCAGCCGGGGAGCTGTTTTTT.

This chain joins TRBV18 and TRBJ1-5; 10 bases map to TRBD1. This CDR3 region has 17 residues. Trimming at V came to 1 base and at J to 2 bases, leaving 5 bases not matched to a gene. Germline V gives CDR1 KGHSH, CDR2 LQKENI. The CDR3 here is CASSPLPGTGGNQPQHF. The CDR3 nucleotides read TGTGCCAGCTCACCACTCCCGGGGACAGGGGGCAATCAGCCCCAGCATTTT.

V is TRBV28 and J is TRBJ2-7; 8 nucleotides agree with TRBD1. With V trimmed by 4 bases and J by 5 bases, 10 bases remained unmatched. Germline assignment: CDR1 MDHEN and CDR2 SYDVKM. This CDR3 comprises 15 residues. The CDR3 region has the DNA TGTGCCAGCAGTTGGACAGGGAGGTTGGCGAACGAGCAGTACTTC. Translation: CASSWTGRLANEQYF. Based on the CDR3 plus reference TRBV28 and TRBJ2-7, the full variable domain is DVKVTQSSRYLVKRTGEKVFLECVQDMDHENMFWYRQDPGLGLRLIYFSYDVKMKEKGDIPEGYSVSREKKERFSLILESASTNQTSMYLCASSWTGRLANEQYFGPGTRLTVT.

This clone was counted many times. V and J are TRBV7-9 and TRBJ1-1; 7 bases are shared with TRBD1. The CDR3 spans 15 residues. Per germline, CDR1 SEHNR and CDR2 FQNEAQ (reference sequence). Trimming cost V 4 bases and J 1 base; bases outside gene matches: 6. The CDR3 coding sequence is TGTGCCAGCAGCTCCATGGACAGGCGGAACACTGAAGCTTTCTTT. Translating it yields CASSSMDRRNTEAFF.

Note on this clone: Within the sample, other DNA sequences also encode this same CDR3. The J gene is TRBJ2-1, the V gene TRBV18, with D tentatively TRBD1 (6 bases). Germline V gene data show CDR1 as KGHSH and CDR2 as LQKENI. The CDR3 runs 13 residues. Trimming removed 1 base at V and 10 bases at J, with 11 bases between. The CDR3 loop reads CASSPLAGDEQFF. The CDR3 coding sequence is TGTGCCAGCTCACCACTTGCAGGGGACGAGCAGTTCTTC.

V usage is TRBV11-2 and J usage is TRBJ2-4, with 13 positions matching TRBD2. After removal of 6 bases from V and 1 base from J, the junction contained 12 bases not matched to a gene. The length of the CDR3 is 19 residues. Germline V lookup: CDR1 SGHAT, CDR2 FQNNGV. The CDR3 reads CASRPSRTSGREAKNIQYF. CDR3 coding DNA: TGTGCCAGCAGACCGAGTAGAACTAGCGGGAGGGAGGCCAAAAACATTCAGTACTTC. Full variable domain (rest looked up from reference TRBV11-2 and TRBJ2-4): EAGVAQSPRYKIIEKRQSVAFWCNPISGHATLYWYQQILGQGPKLLIQFQNNGVVDDSQLPKDRFSAERLKGVDSTLKIQPAKLEDSAVYLCASRPSRTSGREAKNIQYFGAGTRLSVL.

CDR3 bases: TGTGCCAGCAGTGAAGAATCACTAGCGTTGAAGGAGCAGTACTTC. Encoded protein: CASSEESLALKEQYF. This chain uses TRBV2 with TRBJ2-7; 7 bases match TRBD2. J gave up 7 bases and V 1 base, and 10 bases lay outside the gene matches. This CDR3 is 15 amino acids long. Germline V gene lookup returns CDR1 SNHLY and CDR2 FYNNEI.

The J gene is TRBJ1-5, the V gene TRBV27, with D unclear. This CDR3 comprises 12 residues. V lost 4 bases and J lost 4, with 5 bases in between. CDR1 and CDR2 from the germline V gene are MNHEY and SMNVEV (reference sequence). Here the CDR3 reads CASSSGNQPQHF. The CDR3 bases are TGTGCCAGCAGTTCAGGAAATCAGCCCCAGCATTTT.

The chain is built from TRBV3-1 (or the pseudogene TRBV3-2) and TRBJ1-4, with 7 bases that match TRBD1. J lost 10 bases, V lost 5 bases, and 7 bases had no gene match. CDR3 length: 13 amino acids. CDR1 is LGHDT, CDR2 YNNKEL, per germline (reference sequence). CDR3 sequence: CASSTQGVGKLFF. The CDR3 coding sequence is TGTGCCAGCAGCACCCAGGGGGTGGGAAAACTGTTTTTT.

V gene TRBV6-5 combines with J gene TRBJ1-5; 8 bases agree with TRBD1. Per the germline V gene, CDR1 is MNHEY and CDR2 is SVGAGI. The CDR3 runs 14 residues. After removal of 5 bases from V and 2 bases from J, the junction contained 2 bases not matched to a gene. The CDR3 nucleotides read TGTGCCAGCAGTCAGGACAGGGGCAATCAGCCCCAGCATTTT. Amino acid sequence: CASSQDRGNQPQHF.

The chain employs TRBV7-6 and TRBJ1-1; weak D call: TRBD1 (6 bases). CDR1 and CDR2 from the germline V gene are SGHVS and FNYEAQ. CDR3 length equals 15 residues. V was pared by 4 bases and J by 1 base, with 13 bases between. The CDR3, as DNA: TGTGCCAGCAGCTCTCAGGGGCTTGCGAACACTGAAGCTTTCTTT. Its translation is CASSSQGLANTEAFF.

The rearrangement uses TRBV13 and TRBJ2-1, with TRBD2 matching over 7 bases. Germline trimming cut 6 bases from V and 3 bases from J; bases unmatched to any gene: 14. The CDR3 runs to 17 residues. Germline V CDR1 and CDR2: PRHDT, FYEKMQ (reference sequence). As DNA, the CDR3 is TGTGCCAGCAGACTTCTTTTGGAGTGGGGGGGCTACAATGAGCAGTTCTTC. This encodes CASRLLLEWGGYNEQFF. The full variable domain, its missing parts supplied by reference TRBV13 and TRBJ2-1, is AAGVIQSPRHLIKEKRETATLKCYPIPRHDTVYWYQQGPGQDPQFLISFYEKMQSDKGSIPDRFSAQQFSDYHSELNMSSLELGDSALYFCASRLLLEWGGYNEQFFGPGTRLTVL.

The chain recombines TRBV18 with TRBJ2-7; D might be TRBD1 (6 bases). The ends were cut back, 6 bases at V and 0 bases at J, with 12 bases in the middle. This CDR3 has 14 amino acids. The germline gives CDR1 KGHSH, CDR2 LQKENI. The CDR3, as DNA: TGTGCCAGCTCGGAAACGGGACACTCCTACGAGCAGTACTTC. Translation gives CASSETGHSYEQYF.